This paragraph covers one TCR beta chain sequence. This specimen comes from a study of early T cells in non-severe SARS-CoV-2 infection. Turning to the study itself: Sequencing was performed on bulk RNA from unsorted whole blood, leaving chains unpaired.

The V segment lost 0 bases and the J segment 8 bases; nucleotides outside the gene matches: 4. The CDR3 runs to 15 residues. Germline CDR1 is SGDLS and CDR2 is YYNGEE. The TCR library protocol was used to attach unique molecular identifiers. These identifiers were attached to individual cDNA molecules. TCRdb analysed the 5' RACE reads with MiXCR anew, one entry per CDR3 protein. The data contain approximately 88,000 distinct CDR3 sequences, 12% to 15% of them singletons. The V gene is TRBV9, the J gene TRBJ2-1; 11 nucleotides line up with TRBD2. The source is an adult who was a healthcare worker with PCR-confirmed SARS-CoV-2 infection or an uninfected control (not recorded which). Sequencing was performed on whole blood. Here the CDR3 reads CASSVGLAGSDEQFF. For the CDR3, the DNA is TGTGCCAGCAGCGTAGGACTAGCGGGGAGCGATGAGCAGTTCTTC.